This TCR beta chain was obtained from a study of shared clonotypes between healthy human individuals. Study-level background: The study used three CD4 naive, three CD4 memory, two CD8 naive and one CD8 memory plate per donor. Overall study findings and caveats: What naive subsets generally showed was a larger estimated richness than memory subsets showed.

Donation came from healthy HIV-negative adults that had no recent acute infections or vaccinations. Every donor was a Caucasian adult from Nashville, Tennessee. TCRdb's table, derived via immunoSEQ multiplex PCR, lists solely in-frame clones and lacks some. Found here are about 2.3 million clones, roughly 90% of them singletons; the top ten hold 0.37%. The length of the CDR3 is 16 residues. Trimming took off 0 bases at V and 6 bases at J, with 15 bases between the two ends. The germline V gene encodes CDR1 SGHRS and CDR2 YFSETQ. For this clone: Antigen unknown.

The chain joins TRBV5-1 to TRBJ2-2; D perhaps matches TRBD2 (6 bases). Material: naive CD4+ T cells from PBMCs. The sample's subset: CD45RA+ positively selected. The receptor was derived from a man aged 18 to 35 in good health. Some clones in this sample may be carry-over from other donors' samples. Here the CDR3 DNA reads TGCGCCAGCAGCTTGGGGGGTAGCGGCGGCGCCGGGGAGCTGTTTTTT. Protein sequence: CASSLGGSGGAGELFF.